This T cell receptor (delta chain) stems from a study of gamma-delta T cells after stem cell transplantation. TCRdb reprocessed the RT-PCR reads through CATT. This sample yields some 1,300 delta-chain clones, of which about 1.8% are seen a single time; around 48% belongs to the top ten. The CDR3 spans 18 residues. V lost 3 bases, J lost 1 base, and 13 bases stayed unmatched. From germline, CDR1 is GEAIGNYY and CDR2 EKD. This clone was observed a few times. This rearrangement joins TRDV2 to TRDJ1; 10 bases are shared with TRDD3. The source of this sequence is a human donor. It is not recorded whose cells these are; they may come from a transplant donor. Sample: gamma-delta T cells. The CDR3 region is CACDPISTGGLSTDKLIF. As DNA, the CDR3 is TGTGCCTGTGACCCAATCAGTACTGGGGGATTATCCACCGATAAACTCATCTTT.